One sample yielded the 18 T cell receptor beta chains listed below, sequenced in a study of blood T cell repertoires in COVID-19. Produced via immunoSEQ multiplex PCR; TCRdb's table is partial and in-frame only. The table lists 77,000 or so clones, approximately 83% of them singletons. The sequencing sample was made of peripheral blood. The receptor set was obtained from a man under 40 with COVID-19, enrolled during active disease.

The V and J genes are TRBV6-6 and TRBJ2-5; maybe TRBD1 (5 bases). There are 13 residues in the CDR3. Germline assignment: CDR1 MNHNY and CDR2 SVGAGI (reference sequence). The V and J ends lost 2 bases and 3 bases respectively, with 7 bases between them. The CDR3 DNA sequence: TGTGCCAGCAGTTACGAGACAGAAGAGACCCAGTACTTC. Its translation is CASSYETEETQYF.

The chain carries TRBV27 and TRBJ2-7; a possible D gene is TRBD1 (6 bases). The CDR3 totals 16 residues. Germline CDR1 reads MNHEY; CDR2 reads SMNVEV (reference sequence). The V and J ends lost 5 bases and 0 bases respectively, with 17 bases between them. CDR3 nucleotides: TGTGCCAGCAGTCTAGGGGGAGAAGGGACCTCCTACGAGCAGTACTTC. Translated: CASSLGGEGTSYEQYF.

The chain carries TRBV9 and TRBJ2-7; 8 bases are a match to TRBD2. J gave up 0 bases and V 2 bases, and 1 base lay outside the gene matches. The CDR3 is made up of 14 amino acids. Germline V CDR1 and CDR2: SGDLS, YYNGEE. The CDR3 DNA is TGTGCCAGCAGCGTTCTAGCGGGCTCCTACGAGCAGTACTTC. Translating it yields CASSVLAGSYEQYF. The whole variable domain, remainder taken from reference TRBV9 and TRBJ2-7, is DSGVTQTPKHLITATGQRVTLRCSPRSGDLSVYWYQQSLDQGLQFLIQYYNGEERAKGNILERFSAQQFPDLHSELNLSSLELGDSALYFCASSVLAGSYEQYFGPGTRLTVT.

This clone was observed once. The V call is TRBV7-3, the J call TRBJ2-3; TRBD2 might be the D (6 bases). Germline CDR1 is SGHTA and CDR2 is FQGTGA. Trimming left V 4 bases short and J 3 bases short, with 11 bases between. The CDR3 is 14 residues long. In nucleotides, the CDR3 is TGTGCCAGCAGCTCCCAGGGAGGTACAGATACGCAGTATTTT. This gives the protein CASSSQGGTDTQYF.

This clone was observed a handful of times. V and J are TRBV7-2 and TRBJ2-7; 12 bases align to TRBD2. The CDR3 spans 16 residues. Losses at the gene ends were 2 bases for V and 7 bases for J; bases not matched to a gene: 9. The V gene's germline CDR1 is SGHTA and CDR2 FQGNSA. CDR3 DNA: TGTGCCAGCAGCTTAACTCTAGCGGGAGGGCCTGGGGAGCAGTACTTC. Protein: CASSLTLAGGPGEQYF.

The J gene is TRBJ1-3, the V gene TRBV28; a possible D gene is TRBD1 (5 bases). The CDR3 length is 16 residues. Germline assignment: CDR1 MDHEN and CDR2 SYDVKM. V lost 4 bases to trimming and J lost 5 bases, with 18 bases between them. As DNA, the CDR3 is TGTGCCAGCAGTTCCCTGGGGGGAGAAACACGAAACACCATATATTTT. It encodes CASSSLGGETRNTIYF.

The CDR3 loop reads CASEGLAAHYEQYF. CDR3 sequence (DNA): TGTGCCAGCGAGGGACTAGCGGCCCACTACGAGCAGTACTTC. The chain employs TRBV27 and TRBJ2-7, with 11 bases lining up with TRBD2. Germline values: CDR1 MNHEY, CDR2 SMNVEV (reference sequence). This CDR3 is built from 14 residues. The ends lost 8 bases at V and 3 bases at J; junction bases unmatched: 6.

This chain uses TRBV3-1 (or the pseudogene TRBV3-2) with TRBJ1-3, with a tentative D call TRBD1 (5 bases). This CDR3 has 15 residues. Germline V CDR1 and CDR2: LGHDT, YNNKEL (reference sequence). Between the trimmed V and J ends, which lost 1 base and 3 bases, there was a span of 10 bases. CDR3 residues: CASSQVQGVGNTIYF. The DNA of the CDR3 is TGTGCCAGCAGCCAAGTCCAAGGGGTTGGAAACACCATATATTTT.

This chain uses TRBV9 with TRBJ2-3, with TRBD2 identical over 8 bases. The ends lost 0 bases at V and 5 bases at J; junction bases unmatched: 2. This CDR3 comprises 14 residues. CDR1 and CDR2 from the germline V gene are SGDLS and YYNGEE. The CDR3 DNA follows: TGTGCCAGCAGCGTAGAAACTAGCGGAGATACGCAGTATTTT. Translation: CASSVETSGDTQYF.

This chain links TRBV28 with TRBJ2-7, with 8 nucleotides matching TRBD2. The CDR3 has 14 amino acids. J was trimmed by 6 bases and V by 4 bases; bases with no gene match: 8. Germline CDR1 reads MDHEN; CDR2 reads SYDVKM. CDR3 residues: CASSSGTSLREQYF. In DNA, the CDR3 is TGTGCCAGCAGTTCCGGGACTAGTCTGCGCGAGCAGTACTTC. Supplemented by reference TRBV28 and TRBJ2-7, the full variable domain reads DVKVTQSSRYLVKRTGEKVFLECVQDMDHENMFWYRQDPGLGLRLIYFSYDVKMKEKGDIPEGYSVSREKKERFSLILESASTNQTSMYLCASSSGTSLREQYFGPGTRLTVT.

This clone was detected a few times. V is TRBV10-2 and J is TRBJ2-5; D possibly corresponds to TRBD1 (5 bases). Germline V CDR1 and CDR2: WSHSY, SAAADI. This CDR3 has 13 amino acids. Trimming took 6 bases from V and 1 from J, leaving 9 bases between them. CDR3 loop: CASRRQPQETQYF. CDR3 bases: TGCGCCAGCAGACGACAGCCCCAAGAGACCCAGTACTTC.

The V and J genes are TRBV24-1 and TRBJ2-7; D is perhaps TRBD2 (5 bases). CDR1 and CDR2 from the germline V gene are KGHDR and SFDVKD. The ends were cut back, 4 bases at V and 7 bases at J, with 22 bases in the middle. The CDR3 consists of 16 residues. CDR3 coding DNA: TGTGCCACCAGTGACGCGACGGGCGGGCGCCCGGGTGAGCAGTACTTC. Encoded protein: CATSDATGGRPGEQYF.

This sequence joins TRBV19 and TRBJ1-5, with 10 bases aligning to TRBD1. CDR1 is LNHDA and CDR2 is SQIVND in the germline V gene (reference sequence). The CDR3 extends over 16 amino acids. With V trimmed by 7 bases and J by 1 base, 7 bases remained unmatched. CDR3 region: CASTRTGGDSNQPQHF. CDR3 bases: TGTGCCAGTACCAGGACAGGGGGGGACAGCAATCAGCCCCAGCATTTT.

The V call is TRBV5-6, the J call TRBJ2-1; D not resolved. There are 11 residues in the CDR3. Germline V gives CDR1 SGHDT, CDR2 YYEEEE. The V gene lost 4 bases and the J gene lost 8 bases, with 7 bases spanning the gap. CDR3 bases: TGTGCCAGCAGCATCGGAGATGAGCAGTTCTTC. This codes for CASSIGDEQFF.

The J gene is TRBJ1-4, the V gene TRBV6-2 or TRBV6-3; D might be TRBD1 (5 bases). Trimming left V 2 bases short and J 4 bases short, with 11 bases between. The CDR3 consists of 15 residues. Germline CDR1 MNHEY, CDR2 SVGEGT. The CDR3 region has the DNA TGTGCCAGCAGTTACGGGCAGGGCCGTAATGAAAAACTGTTTTTT. Translated, it gives CASSYGQGRNEKLFF.

The V call is TRBV5-4, the J call TRBJ2-3, with 8 bases that match TRBD2. J lost 4 bases, V lost 2 bases, and 3 bases had no gene match. This CDR3 contains 14 residues. From germline, CDR1 is SGHNT and CDR2 YYREEE (reference sequence). The CDR3 coding sequence is TGTGCCAGCAGCTTCGGGACTAGACCAGATACGCAGTATTTT. The encoded protein is CASSFGTRPDTQYF.

The chain employs TRBV6-6 and TRBJ1-4; D is unclear. The ends were cut back, 2 bases at V and 2 bases at J, with 12 bases in the middle. The germline CDR1 and CDR2 sequences are MNHNY and SVGAGI (reference sequence). The CDR3 loop spans 16 amino acids. CDR3: CASSYEGARTNEKLFF. The CDR3, as DNA: TGTGCCAGCAGTTACGAGGGCGCCAGGACTAATGAAAAACTGTTTTTT.

The chain joins TRBV24-1 to TRBJ1-3; D is ambiguous. From germline, CDR1 is KGHDR and CDR2 SFDVKD. This CDR3 is built from 13 residues. V dropped 5 bases and J dropped 0 bases, with 4 bases sitting between them. The CDR3 loop reads CATSGVSGNTIYF. DNA of the CDR3: TGTGCCACCAGTGGCGTCTCTGGAAACACCATATATTTT.